Sequencing of this TCR beta chain was carried out in a study of T cell responses to AZD1222 COVID-19 vaccine. The method was immunoSEQ multiplex PCR; TCRdb's version includes in-frame clones alone and lacks a portion of them. Among 80,000 to 100,000 clones listed, approximately 85% were seen once. Trimming cost V 2 bases and J 6 bases, with 10 bases left between them. Germline loops: CDR1 ENHRY, CDR2 SYGVKD. The CDR3 length is 13 residues. The chain is built from TRBV10-3 and TRBJ1-2; a weak D match, TRBD1 (5 bases). The sequence was obtained from an adult who received the AZD1222 COVID-19 vaccine. The starting material was peripheral blood, obtained 28 days after the second AZD1222 dose. For the CDR3, the DNA is TGTGCCATCAGTGAGGGCAGGGAGAATGGCTACACCTTC. It is translated as CAISEGRENGYTF.